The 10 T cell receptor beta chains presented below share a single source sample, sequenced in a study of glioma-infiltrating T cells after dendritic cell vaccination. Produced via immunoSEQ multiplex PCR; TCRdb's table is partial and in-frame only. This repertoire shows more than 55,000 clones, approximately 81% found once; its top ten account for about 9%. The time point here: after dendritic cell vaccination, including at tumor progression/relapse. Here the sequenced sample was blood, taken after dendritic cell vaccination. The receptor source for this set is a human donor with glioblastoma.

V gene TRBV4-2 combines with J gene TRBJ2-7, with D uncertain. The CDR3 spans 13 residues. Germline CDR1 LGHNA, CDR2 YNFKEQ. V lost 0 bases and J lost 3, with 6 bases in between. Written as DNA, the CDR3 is TGTGCCAGCAGCCAAGATCCCCTCTACGAGCAGTACTTC. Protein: CASSQDPLYEQYF.

This CDR3 reads CASSSGTGGREQYF. CDR3 in DNA: TGTGCCAGCAGCAGTGGGACAGGGGGCCGCGAGCAGTACTTC. This chain uses TRBV7-8 with TRBJ2-7; 12 positions match TRBD1. Germline V lookup: CDR1 SGHVS, CDR2 FQNEAQ. The CDR3 sequence is 14 residues long. V shed 5 bases, J shed 6 bases, and the junction held 5 bases outside the gene matches.

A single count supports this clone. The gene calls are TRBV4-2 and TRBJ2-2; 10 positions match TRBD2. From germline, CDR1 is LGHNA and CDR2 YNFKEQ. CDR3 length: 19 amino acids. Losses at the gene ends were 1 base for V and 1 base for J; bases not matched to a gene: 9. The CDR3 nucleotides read TGTGCCAGCAGCCAAGGCCCCTCCCCTAGCGGGGGGAACACCGGGGAGCTGTTTTTT. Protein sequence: CASSQGPSPSGGNTGELFF.

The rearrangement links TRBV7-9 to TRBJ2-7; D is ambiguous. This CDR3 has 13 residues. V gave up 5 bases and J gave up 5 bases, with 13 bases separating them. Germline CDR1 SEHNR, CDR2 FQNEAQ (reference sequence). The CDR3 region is CASSQELVNEQYF. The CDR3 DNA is TGTGCCAGCAGCCAAGAGCTGGTAAACGAGCAGTACTTC.

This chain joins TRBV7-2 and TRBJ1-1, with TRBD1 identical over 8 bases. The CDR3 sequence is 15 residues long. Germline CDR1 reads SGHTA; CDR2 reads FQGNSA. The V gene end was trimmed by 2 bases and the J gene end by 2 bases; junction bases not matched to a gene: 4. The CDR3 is CASSLYGTGNTEAFF. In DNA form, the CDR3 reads TGTGCCAGCAGCTTATACGGGACAGGCAACACTGAAGCTTTCTTT.

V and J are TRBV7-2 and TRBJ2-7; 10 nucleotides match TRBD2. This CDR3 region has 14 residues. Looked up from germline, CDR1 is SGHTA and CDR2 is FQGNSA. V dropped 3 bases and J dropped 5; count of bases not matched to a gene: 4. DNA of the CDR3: TGTGCCAGCAGCTTCAGCGGGGGGGCCGACGAGCAGTACTTC. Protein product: CASSFSGGADEQYF.

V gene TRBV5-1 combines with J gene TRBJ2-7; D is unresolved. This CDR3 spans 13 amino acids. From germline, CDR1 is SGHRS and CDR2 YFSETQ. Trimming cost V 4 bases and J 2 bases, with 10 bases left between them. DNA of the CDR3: TGCGCCAGCAGCCACAGACATACCTACGAGCAGTACTTC. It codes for CASSHRHTYEQYF.

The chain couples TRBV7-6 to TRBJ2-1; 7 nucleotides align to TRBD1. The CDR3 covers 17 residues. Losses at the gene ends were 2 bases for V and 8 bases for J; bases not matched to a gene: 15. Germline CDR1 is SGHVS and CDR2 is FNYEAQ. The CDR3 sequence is CASSLLDRQKVVDEQFF. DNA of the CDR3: TGTGCCAGCAGCTTATTGGACAGGCAGAAAGTAGTCGATGAGCAGTTCTTC.

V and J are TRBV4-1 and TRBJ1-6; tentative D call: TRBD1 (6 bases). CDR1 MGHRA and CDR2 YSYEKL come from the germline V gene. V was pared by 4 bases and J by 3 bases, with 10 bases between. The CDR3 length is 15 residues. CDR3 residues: CASSLQGNYNSPLHF. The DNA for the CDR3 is TGCGCCAGCAGCCTACAGGGAAACTATAATTCACCCCTCCACTTT.

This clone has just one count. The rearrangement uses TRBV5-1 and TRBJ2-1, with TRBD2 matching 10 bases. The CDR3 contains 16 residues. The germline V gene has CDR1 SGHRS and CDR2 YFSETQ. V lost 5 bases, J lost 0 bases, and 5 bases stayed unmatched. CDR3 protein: CASSQRGGTSYNEQFF. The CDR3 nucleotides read TGCGCCAGCAGTCAGCGGGGGGGTACCTCCTACAATGAGCAGTTCTTC. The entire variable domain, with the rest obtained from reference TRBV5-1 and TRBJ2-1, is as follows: KAGVTQTPRYLIKTRGQQVTLSCSPISGHRSVSWYQQTPGQGLQFLFEYFSETQRNKGNFPGRFSGRQFSNSRSEMNVSTLELGDSALYLCASSQRGGTSYNEQFFGPGTRLTVL.